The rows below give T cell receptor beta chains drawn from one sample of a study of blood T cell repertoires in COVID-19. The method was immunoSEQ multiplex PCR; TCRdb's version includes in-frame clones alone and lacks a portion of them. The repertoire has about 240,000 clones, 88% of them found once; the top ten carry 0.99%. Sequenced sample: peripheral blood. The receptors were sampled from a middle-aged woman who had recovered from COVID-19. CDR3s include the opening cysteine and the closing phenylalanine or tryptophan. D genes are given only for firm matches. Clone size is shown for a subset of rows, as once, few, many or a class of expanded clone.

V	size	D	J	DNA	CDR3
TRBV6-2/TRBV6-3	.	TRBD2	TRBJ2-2	TGTGCCAGCAGTCACGGGACTAGCGGGGGGACCGGGGAGCTGTTTTTT	CASSHGTSGGTGELFF
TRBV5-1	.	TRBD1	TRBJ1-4	TGCGCCAGCAGCTTGGAGGCCCTACAGGGGACTAATGAAAAACTGTTTTTT	CASSLEALQGTNEKLFF
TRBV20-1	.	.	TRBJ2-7	TGCAGTGCTGCCCCCTCGGGCGAGCAGTACTTC	CSAAPSGEQYF
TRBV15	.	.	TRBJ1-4	TGTGCCACCAGCAGAGATCCGGGGGGGCACAATGAAAAACTGTTTTTT	CATSRDPGGHNEKLFF
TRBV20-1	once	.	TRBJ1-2	TGCAGTGCTAGTGCCCGATACAGGGTGTCGGGCTATGGCTACACCTTC	CSASARYRVSGYGYTF
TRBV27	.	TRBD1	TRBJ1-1	TGTGCCAGCAGTTTTGGGGACAGAAGAGATGAAGCTTTCTTT	CASSFGDRRDEAFF
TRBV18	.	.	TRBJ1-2	TGTGCCAGCTCACCATACGGGGACTATGGCTACACCTTC	CASSPYGDYGYTF
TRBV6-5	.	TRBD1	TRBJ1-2	TGTGCCAGCAGTTACCCTTCGACAGGGAGGTTTACCTACACCTTC	CASSYPSTGRFTYTF
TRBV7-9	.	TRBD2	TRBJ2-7	TGTGCCAGCAGCCCCTGGACTAGCTCTTACGAGCAGTACTTC	CASSPWTSSYEQYF
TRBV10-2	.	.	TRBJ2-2	TGCGCCAGCAGTGCGGCGGACAAGAGAACCGGGGAGCTGTTTTTT	CASSAADKRTGELFF
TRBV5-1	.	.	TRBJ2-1	TGCGCCAGCAGCTTGGAGGCAGGGCCCGGGTCCTACAATGAGCAGTTCTTC	CASSLEAGPGSYNEQFF
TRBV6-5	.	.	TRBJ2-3	TGTGCCAGCAGCCCCGGGAAAGGGGATACGCAGTATTTT	CASSPGKGDTQYF
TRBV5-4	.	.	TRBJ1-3	TGTGCCAGCAGCCCCGGGAGGTCTGGAAACACCATATATTTT	CASSPGRSGNTIYF
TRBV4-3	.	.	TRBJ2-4	TGCGCCAGCAGCCCGCGAGCACTCGCGGAAAACATTCAGTACTTC	CASSPRALAENIQYF
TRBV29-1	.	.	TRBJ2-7	TGCAGCGTTGAGGCCCCCGACTACGAGCAGTACTTC	CSVEAPDYEQYF
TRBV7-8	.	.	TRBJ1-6	TGTGCCAGCAGCTCCCGGGTAGACTACTCAAATTCACCCCTCCACTTT	CASSSRVDYSNSPLHF
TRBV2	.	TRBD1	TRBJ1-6	TGTGCCAGCAGTACACGGGGGACAGGGAATTCACCCCTCCACTTT	CASSTRGTGNSPLHF
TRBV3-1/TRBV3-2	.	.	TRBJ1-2	TGTGCCAGCAGCCAAGACGCGCGGGGTAACTATGGCTACACCTTC	CASSQDARGNYGYTF
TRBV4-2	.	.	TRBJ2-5	TGTGCCAGCAGCCCGCGGCTGGGAGAGACCCAGTACTTC	CASSPRLGETQYF
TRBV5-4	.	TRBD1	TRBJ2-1	TGTGCCAGCAGCCCCTCAGGGGGTGCCGGGCACAATGAGCAGTTCTTC	CASSPSGGAGHNEQFF
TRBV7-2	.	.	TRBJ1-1	TGTGCCAGCAGCTTGACCAGGGGTAACACTGAAGCTTTCTTT	CASSLTRGNTEAFF
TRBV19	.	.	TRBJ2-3	TGTGCCAGTAGTATAGCGGGAGCGGGTGCAGATACGCAGTATTTT	CASSIAGAGADTQYF
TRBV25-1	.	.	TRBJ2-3	TGTGCCAGCAGTCAAGGAGGGACAGATACGCAGTATTTT	CASSQGGTDTQYF
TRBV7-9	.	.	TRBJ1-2	TGTGCCAGCAGCTTAGGCGTCGTTTTCACCTTC	CASSLGVVFTF
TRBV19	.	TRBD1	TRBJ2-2	TGTGCCAGTAGTATGGCAGGGGGTCCCACCGGGGAGCTGTTTTTT	CASSMAGGPTGELFF
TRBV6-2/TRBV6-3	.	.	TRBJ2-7	TGTGCCAGCAGTTCCCCCCCCGGCGGCGAGCAGTACTTC	CASSSPPGGEQYF
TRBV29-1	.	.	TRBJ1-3	TGCAGCGTCAGAGGGACGCAACCCCGGGGGGGAAACACCATATATTTT	CSVRGTQPRGGNTIYF
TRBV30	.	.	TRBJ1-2	TGTGCCTGGATGGGGGGTACCCGCTATGGCTACACCTTC	CAWMGGTRYGYTF
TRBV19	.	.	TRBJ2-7	TGTGCCAGTAGTATAGGGACTAACAGCTACGAGCAGTACTTC	CASSIGTNSYEQYF
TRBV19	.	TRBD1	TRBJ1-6	TGTGCCAGGCGACAGGGTGGTAATTCACCCCTCCACTTT	CARRQGGNSPLHF
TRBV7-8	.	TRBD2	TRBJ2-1	TGTGCCAGCAGCGGGGGACTAGCGGCCCCTGGGCAGTTCTTC	CASSGGLAAPGQFF
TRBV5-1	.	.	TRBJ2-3	TGCGCCAGCAGCTTCCCGGGGTTGGATACGCAGTATTTT	CASSFPGLDTQYF
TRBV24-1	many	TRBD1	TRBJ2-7	TGTGCCACCAGCCGACAGGGGGTCAGTTCCGAGCAGTACTTC	CATSRQGVSSEQYF
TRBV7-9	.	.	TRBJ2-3	TGTGCCAGCAGCTTACCAGACGCGGGAGATACGCAGTATTTT	CASSLPDAGDTQYF
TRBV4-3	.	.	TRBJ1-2	TGCGCCAGCAGCCGCGACAGGTTAAGCGGCTACACCTTC	CASSRDRLSGYTF
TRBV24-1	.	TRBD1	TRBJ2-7	TGTGCCACCAGCCGAACGGGACAGCTGGAGCAGTACTTC	CATSRTGQLEQYF
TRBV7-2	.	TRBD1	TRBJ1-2	TGTGCCAGCAGCCCGAGACAGGGCCACTATGGCTACACCTTC	CASSPRQGHYGYTF